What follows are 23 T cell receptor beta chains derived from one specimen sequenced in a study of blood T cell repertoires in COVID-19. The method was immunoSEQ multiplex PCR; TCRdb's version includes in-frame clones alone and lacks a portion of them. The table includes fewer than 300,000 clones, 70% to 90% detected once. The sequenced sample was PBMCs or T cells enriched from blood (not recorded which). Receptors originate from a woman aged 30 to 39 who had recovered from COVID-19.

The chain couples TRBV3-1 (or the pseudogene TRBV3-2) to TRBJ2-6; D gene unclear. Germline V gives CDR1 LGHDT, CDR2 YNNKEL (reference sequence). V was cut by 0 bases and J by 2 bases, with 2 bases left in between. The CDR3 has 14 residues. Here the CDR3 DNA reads TGTGCCAGCAGCCAAGATACTGGGGCCAACGTCCTGACTTTC. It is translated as CASSQDTGANVLTF.

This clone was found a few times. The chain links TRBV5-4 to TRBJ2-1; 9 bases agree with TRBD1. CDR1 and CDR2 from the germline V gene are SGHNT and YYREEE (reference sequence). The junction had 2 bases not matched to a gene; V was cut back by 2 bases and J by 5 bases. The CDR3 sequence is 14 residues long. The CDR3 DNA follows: TGTGCCAGCAGCTTCAGGGACAGGGACAATGAGCAGTTCTTC. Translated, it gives CASSFRDRDNEQFF. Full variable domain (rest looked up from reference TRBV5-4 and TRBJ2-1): ETGVTQSPTHLIKTRGQQVTLRCSSQSGHNTVSWYQQALGQGPQFIFQYYREEENGRGNFPPRFSGLQFPNYSSELNVNALELDDSALYLCASSFRDRDNEQFFGPGTRLTVL.

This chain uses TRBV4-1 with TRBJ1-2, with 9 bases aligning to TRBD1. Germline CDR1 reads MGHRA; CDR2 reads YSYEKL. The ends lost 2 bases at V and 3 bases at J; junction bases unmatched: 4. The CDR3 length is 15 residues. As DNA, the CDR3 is TGCGCCAGCAGCCAAATTTGGACAGGGGACTATGGCTACACCTTC. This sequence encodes CASSQIWTGDYGYTF.

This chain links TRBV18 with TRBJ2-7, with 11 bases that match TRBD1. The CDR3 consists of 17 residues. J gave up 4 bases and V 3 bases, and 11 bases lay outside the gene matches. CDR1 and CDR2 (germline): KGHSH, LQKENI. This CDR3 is CASSPTSPGQGVYEQYF. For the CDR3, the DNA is TGTGCCAGCTCACCTACTTCACCGGGACAGGGGGTGTACGAGCAGTACTTC.

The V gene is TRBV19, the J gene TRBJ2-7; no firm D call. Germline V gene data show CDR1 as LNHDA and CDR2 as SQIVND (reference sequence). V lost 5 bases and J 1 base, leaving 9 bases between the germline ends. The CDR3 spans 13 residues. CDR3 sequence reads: CASSLGPSYEQYF. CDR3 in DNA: TGTGCCAGTAGTTTGGGCCCATCCTACGAGCAGTACTTC.

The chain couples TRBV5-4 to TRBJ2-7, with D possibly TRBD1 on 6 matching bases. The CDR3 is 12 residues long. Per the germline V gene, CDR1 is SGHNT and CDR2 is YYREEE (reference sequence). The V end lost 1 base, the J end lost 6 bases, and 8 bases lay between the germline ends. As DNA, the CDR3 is TGTGCCAGCAGCTTGCAGGGGACCGAGCAGTACTTC. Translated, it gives CASSLQGTEQYF.

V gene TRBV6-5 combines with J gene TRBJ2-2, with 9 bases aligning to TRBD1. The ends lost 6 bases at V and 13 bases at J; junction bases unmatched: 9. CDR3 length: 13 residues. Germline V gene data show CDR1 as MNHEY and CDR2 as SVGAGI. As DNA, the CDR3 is TGTGCCAGCAGAGCGGACAGGGGTGTTGGGCTGTTTTTT. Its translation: CASRADRGVGLFF.

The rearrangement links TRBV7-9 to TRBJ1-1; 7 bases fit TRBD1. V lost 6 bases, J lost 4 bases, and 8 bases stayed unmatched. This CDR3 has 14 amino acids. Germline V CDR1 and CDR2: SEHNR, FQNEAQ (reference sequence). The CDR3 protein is CASSIQGRRTEAFF. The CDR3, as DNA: TGTGCCAGCAGTATACAGGGGAGGCGCACTGAAGCTTTCTTT.

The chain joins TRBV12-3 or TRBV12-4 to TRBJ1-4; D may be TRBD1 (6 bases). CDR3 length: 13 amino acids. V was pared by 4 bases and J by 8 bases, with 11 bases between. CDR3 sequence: CASSSGGWEKLFF. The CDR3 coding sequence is TGTGCCAGCAGTTCTGGGGGCTGGGAAAAACTGTTTTTT.

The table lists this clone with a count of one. The CDR3 loop is CASSPLRGGLAYNEQFF. CDR3 in DNA: TGTGCCAGCTCACCCTTAAGGGGGGGGCTGGCTTACAATGAGCAGTTCTTC. The chain carries TRBV18 and TRBJ2-1, with D perhaps matching TRBD2 (7 bases). This CDR3 has 17 amino acids. Trimming cost V 3 bases and J 4 bases, with 19 bases left between them. Germline CDR1 reads KGHSH; CDR2 reads LQKENI.

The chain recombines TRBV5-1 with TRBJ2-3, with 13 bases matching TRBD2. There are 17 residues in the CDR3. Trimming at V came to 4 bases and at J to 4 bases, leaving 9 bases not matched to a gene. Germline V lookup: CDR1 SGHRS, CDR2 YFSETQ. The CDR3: CASSRDRTSGSADTQYF. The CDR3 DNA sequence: TGCGCCAGCAGCCGTGATAGGACTAGCGGGAGTGCAGATACGCAGTATTTT.

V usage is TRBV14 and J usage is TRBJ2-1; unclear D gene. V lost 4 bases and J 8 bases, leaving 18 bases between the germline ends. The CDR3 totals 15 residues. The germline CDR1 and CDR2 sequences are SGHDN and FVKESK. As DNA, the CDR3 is TGTGCCAGCAGCCCCACGAACCGGCCAGGTGATGAGCAGTTCTTC. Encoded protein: CASSPTNRPGDEQFF. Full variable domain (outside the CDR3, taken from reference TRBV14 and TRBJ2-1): EAGVTQFPSHSVIEKGQTVTLRCDPISGHDNLYWYRRVMGKEIKFLLHFVKESKQDESGMPNNRFLAERTGGTYSTLKVQPAELEDSGVYFCASSPTNRPGDEQFFGPGTRLTVL.

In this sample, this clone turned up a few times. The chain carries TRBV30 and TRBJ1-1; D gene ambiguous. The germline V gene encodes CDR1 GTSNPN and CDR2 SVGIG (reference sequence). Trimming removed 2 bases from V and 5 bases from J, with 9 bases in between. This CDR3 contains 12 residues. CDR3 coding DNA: TGTGCCTGGAGTCGGAGCCGAACTGAAGCTTTCTTT. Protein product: CAWSRSRTEAFF. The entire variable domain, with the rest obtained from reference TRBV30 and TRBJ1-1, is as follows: SQTIHQWPATLVQPVGSPLSLECTVEGTSNPNLYWYRQAAGRGLQLLFYSVGIGQISSEVPQNLSASRPQDRQFILSSKKLLLSDSGFYLCAWSRSRTEAFFGQGTRLTVV.

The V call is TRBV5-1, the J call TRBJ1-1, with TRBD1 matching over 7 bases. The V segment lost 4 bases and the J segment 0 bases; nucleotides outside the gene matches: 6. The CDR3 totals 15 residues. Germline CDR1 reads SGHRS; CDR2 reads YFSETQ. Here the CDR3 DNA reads TGCGCCAGCAGCGCGGGACAGTTCATGAACACTGAAGCTTTCTTT. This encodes CASSAGQFMNTEAFF.

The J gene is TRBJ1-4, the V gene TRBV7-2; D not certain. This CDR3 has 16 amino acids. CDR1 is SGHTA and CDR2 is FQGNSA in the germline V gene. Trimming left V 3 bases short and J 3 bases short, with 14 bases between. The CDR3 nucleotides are TGTGCCAGCAGCTTGTTGTCGGGGTATTCTAATGAAAAACTGTTTTTT. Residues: CASSLLSGYSNEKLFF.

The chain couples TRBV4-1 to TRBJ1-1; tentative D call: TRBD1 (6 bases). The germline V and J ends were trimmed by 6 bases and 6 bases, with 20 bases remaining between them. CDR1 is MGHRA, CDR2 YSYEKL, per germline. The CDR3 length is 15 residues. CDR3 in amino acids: CASRYGGGLGSEAFF. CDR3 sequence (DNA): TGCGCCAGCAGATATGGGGGGGGGCTGGGCTCTGAAGCTTTCTTT.

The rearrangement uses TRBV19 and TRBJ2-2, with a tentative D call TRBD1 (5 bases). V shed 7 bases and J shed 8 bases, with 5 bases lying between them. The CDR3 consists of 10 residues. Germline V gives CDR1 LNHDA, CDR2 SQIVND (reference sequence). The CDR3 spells CASKGGELFF. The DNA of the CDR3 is TGTGCCAGTAAGGGGGGGGAGCTGTTTTTT. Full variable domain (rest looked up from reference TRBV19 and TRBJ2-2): DGGITQSPKYLFRKEGQNVTLSCEQNLNHDAMYWYRQDPGQGLRLIYYSQIVNDFQKGDIAEGYSVSREKKESFPLTVTSAQKNPTAFYLCASKGGELFFGEGSRLTVL.

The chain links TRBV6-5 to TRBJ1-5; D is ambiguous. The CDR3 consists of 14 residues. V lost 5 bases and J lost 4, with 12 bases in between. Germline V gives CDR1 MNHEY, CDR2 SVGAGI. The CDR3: CASSMDSGNQPQHF. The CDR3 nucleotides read TGTGCCAGCAGTATGGATTCAGGAAATCAGCCCCAGCATTTT.

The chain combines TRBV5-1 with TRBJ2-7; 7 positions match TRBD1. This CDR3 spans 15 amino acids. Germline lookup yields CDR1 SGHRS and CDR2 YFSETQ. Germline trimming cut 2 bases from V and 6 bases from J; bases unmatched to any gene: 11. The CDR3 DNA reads TGCGCCAGCAGCTTAGGGACAGACCCTCGTCTCGAGCAGTACTTC. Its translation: CASSLGTDPRLEQYF.

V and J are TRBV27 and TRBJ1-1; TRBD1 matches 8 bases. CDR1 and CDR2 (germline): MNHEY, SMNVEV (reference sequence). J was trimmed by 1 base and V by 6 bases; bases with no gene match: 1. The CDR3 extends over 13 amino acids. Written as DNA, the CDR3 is TGTGCCAGCAGCGACAGGGGGAACACTGAAGCTTTCTTT. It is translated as CASSDRGNTEAFF.

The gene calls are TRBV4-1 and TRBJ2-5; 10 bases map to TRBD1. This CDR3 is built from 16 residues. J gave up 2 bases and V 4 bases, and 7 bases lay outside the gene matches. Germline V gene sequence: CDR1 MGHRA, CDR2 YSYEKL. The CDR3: CASSLGTGEVQETQYF. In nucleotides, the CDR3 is TGCGCCAGCAGCCTTGGGACAGGGGAAGTTCAAGAGACCCAGTACTTC.

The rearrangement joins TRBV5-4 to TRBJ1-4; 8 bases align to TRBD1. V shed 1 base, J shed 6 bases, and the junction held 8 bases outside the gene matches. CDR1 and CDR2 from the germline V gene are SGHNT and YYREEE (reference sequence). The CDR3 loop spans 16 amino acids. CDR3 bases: TGTGCCAGCAGCTTGACGGGACAGGCGAGCGATGAAAAACTGTTTTTT. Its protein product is CASSLTGQASDEKLFF.

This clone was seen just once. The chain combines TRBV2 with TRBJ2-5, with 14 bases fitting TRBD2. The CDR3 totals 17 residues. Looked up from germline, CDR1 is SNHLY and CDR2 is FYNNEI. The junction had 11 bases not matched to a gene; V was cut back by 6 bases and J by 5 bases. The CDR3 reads CASRGLAGETHWETQYF. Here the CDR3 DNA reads TGTGCCAGCAGGGGACTAGCGGGAGAAACGCACTGGGAGACCCAGTACTTC. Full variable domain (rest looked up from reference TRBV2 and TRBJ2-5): EPEVTQTPSHQVTQMGQEVILRCVPISNHLYFYWYRQILGQKVEFLVSFYNNEISEKSEIFDDQFSVERPDGSNFTLKIRSTKLEDSAMYFCASRGLAGETHWETQYFGPGTRLLVL.